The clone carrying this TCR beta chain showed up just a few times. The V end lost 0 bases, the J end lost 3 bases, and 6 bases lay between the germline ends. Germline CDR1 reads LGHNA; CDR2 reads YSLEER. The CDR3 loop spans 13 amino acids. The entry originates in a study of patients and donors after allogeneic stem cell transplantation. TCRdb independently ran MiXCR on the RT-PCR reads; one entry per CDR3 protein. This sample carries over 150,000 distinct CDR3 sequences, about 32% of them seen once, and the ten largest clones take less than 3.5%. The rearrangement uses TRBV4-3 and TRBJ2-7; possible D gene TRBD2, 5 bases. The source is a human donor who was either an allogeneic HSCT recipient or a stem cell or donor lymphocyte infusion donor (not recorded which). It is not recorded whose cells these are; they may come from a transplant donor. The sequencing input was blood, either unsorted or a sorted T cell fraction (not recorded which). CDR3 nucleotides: TGCGCCAGCAGCCAAGAAAGCGGCTACGAGCAGTACTTC. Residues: CASSQESGYEQYF.